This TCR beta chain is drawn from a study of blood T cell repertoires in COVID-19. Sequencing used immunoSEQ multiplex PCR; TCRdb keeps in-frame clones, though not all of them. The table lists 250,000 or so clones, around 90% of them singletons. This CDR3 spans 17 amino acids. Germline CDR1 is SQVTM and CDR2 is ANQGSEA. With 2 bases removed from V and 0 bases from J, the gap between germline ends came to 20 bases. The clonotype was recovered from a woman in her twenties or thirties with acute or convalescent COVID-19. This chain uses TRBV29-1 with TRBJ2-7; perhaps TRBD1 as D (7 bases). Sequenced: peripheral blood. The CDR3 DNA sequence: TGCAGCGTTGAATTCCCTAGACAGGGACTTTACTCCTACGAGCAGTACTTC. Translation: CSVEFPRQGLYSYEQYF.